This entry describes one T cell receptor (beta chain). V was pared by 4 bases and J by 0 bases, with 4 bases between. The CDR3 has 14 residues. CDR1 LNHDA and CDR2 SQIVND come from the germline V gene (reference sequence). Here immunoSEQ multiplex PCR was the method, and the copy in TCRdb shows in-frame clones only, minus some. The table has 57,000 or so clones, around 80% seen once. The data stem from a study of PD-L1 blockade in urothelial cancer. Study context: At 6 weeks and at 3 weeks (second dose) after treatment start, blood was analyzed.

Patients' urothelial carcinoma was locally advanced or metastatic. The sample was PBMCs, taken around atezolizumab (anti-PD-L1) treatment. The source of this sequence is a man in his 70s with urothelial cancer. The V gene is TRBV19, the J gene TRBJ2-6; no clear D gene. CDR3 sequence reads: CASSTGSGANVLTF. CDR3 DNA: TGTGCCAGTAGTACAGGCTCTGGGGCCAACGTCCTGACTTTC. Full variable domain (missing parts from reference TRBV19 and TRBJ2-6): DGGITQSPKYLFRKEGQNVTLSCEQNLNHDAMYWYRQDPGQGLRLIYYSQIVNDFQKGDIAEGYSVSREKKESFPLTVTSAQKNPTAFYLCASSTGSGANVLTFGAGSRLTVL.